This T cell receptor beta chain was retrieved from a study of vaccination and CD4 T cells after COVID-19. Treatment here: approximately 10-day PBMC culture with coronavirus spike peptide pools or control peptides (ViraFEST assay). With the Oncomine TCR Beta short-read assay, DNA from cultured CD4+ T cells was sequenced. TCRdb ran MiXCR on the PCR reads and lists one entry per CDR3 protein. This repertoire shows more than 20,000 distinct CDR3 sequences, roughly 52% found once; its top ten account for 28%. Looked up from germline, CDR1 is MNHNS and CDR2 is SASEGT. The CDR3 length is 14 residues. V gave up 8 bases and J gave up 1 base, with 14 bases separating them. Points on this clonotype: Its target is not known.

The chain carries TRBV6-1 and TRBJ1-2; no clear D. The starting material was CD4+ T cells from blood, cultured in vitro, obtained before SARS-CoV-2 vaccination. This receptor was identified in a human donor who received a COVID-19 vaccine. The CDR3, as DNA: TGTGCCAGCTCGGCCCGGCAGGATAACTATGGCTACACCTTC. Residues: CASSARQDNYGYTF.